In its sample, the clone carrying this T cell receptor (beta chain) was seen a few times. No antigen is known for it. Time point given: persistent/refractory GD, antithyroid drugs over 5 years with positive TRAb. PBMCs provided the RNA from which the TCR library was made. Arm-PCR with iRepertoire HTBI primers amplified the CDR3 regions for these TCR beta libraries. Original processing methods: Looking across samples, the authors found under 70 TRBV and 15 or so TRBJ segments. TCRdb processed the multiplex PCR reads anew with MiXCR; each CDR3 protein has one entry. TCRdb's processing, not the authors' own work, is the source of the V and J calls. The sample has about 310,000 distinct CDR3 sequences; 22% are singletons. The sample originates from a study of regulatory T cells in long-lasting Graves disease. Germline V gene sequence: CDR1 SGHTA, CDR2 FQGNSA. Trimming left V 2 bases short and J 1 base short, with 18 bases between. The CDR3 is 18 amino acids.

Whole-study findings and limits: Those with persistent disease had in common more public clonotypes (around 2,700) than new patients (approximately 920). Segments TRBV28, TRBJ1-2 and TRBJ2-5 showed preferential usage in persistent disease.

The V gene is TRBV7-2, the J gene TRBJ2-4; D may correspond to TRBD1 or TRBD2 (6 bases each). Sequencing was performed on peripheral blood mononuclear cells (PBMCs), taken when the disease was refractory, from a patient treated with antithyroid drugs. The receptor was isolated from a female donor with Graves disease. DNA for the CDR3: TGTGCCAGCAGCTTAAGCCGGGGTGGGGGGCTGGCCAAAAACATTCAGTACTTC. It encodes CASSLSRGGGLAKNIQYF.